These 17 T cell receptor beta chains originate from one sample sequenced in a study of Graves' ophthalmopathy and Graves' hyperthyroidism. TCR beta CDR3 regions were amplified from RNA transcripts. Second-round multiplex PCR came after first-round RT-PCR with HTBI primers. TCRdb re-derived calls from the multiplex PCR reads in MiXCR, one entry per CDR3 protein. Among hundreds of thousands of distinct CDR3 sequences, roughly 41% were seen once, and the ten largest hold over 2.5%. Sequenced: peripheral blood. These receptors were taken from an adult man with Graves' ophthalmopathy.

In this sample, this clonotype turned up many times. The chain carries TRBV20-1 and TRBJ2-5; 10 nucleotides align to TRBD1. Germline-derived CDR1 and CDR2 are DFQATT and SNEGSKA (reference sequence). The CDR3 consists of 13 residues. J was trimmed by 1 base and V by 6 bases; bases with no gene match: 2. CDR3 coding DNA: TGCAGTGCGAGGGACAGGGGCCAAGAGACCCAGTACTTC. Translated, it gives CSARDRGQETQYF.

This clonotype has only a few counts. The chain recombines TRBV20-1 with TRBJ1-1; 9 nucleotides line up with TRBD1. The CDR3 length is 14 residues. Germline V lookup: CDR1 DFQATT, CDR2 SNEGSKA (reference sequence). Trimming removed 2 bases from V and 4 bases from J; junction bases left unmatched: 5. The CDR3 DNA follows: TGCAGTGCTAGATCTACAGGGGGCTTCACTGAAGCTTTCTTT. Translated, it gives CSARSTGGFTEAFF.

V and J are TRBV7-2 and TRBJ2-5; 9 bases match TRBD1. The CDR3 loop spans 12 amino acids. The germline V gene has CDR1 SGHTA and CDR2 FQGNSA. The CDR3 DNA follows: TGTGCTGGAGGGACAGGGCTGGAGACCCAGTACTTC. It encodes CAGGTGLETQYF.

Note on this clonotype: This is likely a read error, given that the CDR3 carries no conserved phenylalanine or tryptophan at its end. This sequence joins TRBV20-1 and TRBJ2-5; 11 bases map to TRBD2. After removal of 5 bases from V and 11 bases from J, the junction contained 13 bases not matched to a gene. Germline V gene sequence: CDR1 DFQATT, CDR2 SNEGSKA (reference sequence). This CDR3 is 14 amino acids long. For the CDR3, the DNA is TGCAGTGCTGCGGCTAGCGGGGGGACAGATACGCAGTACGTC. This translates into CSAAASGGTDTQYV.

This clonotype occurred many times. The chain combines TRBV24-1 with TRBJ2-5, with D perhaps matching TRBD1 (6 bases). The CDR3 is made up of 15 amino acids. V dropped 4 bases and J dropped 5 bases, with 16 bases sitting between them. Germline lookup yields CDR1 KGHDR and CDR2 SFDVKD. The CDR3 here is CATSESGDVEETQYF. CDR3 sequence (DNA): TGTGCCACCAGTGAGTCAGGGGATGTAGAGGAGACCCAGTACTTC.

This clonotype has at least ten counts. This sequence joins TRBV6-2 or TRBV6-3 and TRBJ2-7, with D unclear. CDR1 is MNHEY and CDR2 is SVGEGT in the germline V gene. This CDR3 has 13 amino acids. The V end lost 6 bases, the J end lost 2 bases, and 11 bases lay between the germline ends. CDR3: CASSFSTTYEQYF. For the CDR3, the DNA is TGTGCCAGCAGCTTTTCAACTACCTACGAGCAGTACTTC.

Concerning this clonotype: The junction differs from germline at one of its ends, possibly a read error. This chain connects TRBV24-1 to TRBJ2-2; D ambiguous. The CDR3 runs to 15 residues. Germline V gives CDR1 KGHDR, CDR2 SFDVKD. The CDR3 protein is CASSSLVLYTGELFF. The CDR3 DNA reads TGTGCCAGCAGTTCCCTCGTTTTGTACACCGGGGAGCTGTTTTTT.

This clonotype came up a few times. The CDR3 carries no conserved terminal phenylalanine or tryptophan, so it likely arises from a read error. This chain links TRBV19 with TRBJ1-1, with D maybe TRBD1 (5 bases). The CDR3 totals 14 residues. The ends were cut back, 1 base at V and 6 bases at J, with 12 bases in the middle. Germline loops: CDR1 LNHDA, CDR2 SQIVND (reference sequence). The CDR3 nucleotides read TGTGCCAGTAGTATAGGGGATCGGGGGGCTGAAGCTTTCCTT. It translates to CASSIGDRGAEAFL.

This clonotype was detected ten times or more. CDR3 loop: CASSYALDRSNYGYTF. The CDR3 DNA reads TGCGCCAGCAGCTACGCCCTGGACAGGTCGAACTATGGCTACACCTTC. The chain combines TRBV4-1 with TRBJ1-2; 7 bases are a match to TRBD1. Trimming at V came to 5 bases and at J to 2 bases, leaving 11 bases not matched to a gene. The CDR3 runs to 16 residues. Germline lookup yields CDR1 MGHRA and CDR2 YSYEKL.

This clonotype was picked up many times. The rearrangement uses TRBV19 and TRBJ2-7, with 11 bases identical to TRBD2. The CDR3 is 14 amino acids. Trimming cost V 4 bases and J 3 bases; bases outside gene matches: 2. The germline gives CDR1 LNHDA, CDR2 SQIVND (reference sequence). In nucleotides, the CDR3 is TGTGCCAGTAGTAAAACTAGCGGGAGCTACGAGCAGTACTTC. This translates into CASSKTSGSYEQYF.

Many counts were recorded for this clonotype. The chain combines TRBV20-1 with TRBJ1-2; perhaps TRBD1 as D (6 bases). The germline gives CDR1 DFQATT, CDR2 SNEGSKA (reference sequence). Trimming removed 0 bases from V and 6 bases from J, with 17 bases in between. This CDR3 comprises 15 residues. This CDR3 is CSARDLGGDWNGYTF. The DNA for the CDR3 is TGCAGTGCTAGAGATCTAGGGGGGGATTGGAATGGCTACACCTTC.

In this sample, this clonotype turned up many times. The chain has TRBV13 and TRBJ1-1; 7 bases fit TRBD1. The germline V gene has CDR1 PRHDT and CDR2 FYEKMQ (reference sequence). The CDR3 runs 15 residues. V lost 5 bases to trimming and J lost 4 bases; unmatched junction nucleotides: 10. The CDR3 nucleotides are TGTGCCAGCAGCAAGAACAGGGGCGAGGGCACTGAAGCTTTCTTT. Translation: CASSKNRGEGTEAFF.

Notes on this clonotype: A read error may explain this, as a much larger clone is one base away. The CDR3 sequence: CASSPRDFETQYF. Here the CDR3 DNA reads TGTGCCAGCAGTCCCAGGGATTTCGAGACCCAGTACTTC. The chain combines TRBV12-3 or TRBV12-4 with TRBJ2-7; maybe TRBD1 (5 bases). The end of the DNA fits TRBJ2-5 better, so the J call may be wrong. The CDR3 covers 13 residues.

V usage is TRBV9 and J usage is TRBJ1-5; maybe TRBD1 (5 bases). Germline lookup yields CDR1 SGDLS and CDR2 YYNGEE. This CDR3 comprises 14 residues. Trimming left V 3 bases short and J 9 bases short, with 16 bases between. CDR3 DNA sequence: TGTGCCAGCAGCGCCCCACTACAGGAAACGCCCCAGCATTTT. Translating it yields CASSAPLQETPQHF.

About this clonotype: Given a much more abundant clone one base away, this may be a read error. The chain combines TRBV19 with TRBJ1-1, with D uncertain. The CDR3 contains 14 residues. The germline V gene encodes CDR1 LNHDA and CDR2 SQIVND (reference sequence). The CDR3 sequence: CASSPTYASTEASF. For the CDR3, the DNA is TGTGCCAGTAGTCCCACGTACGCGAGCACTGAAGCTTCCTTT.

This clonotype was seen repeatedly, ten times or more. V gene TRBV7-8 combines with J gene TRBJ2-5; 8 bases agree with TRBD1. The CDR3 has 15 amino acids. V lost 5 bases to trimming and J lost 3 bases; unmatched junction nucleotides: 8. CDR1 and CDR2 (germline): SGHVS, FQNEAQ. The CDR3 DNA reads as TGTGCCAGCAGCCAGGCGGACAGGGATGAAGAGACCCAGTACTTC. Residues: CASSQADRDEETQYF.

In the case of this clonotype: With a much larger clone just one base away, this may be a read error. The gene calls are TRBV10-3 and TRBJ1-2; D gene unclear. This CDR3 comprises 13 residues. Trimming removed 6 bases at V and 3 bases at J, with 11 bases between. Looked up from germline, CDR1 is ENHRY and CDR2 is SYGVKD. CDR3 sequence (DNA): TGTGCCATCAGCAGAGACATCGACTATGGCTACACCTTC. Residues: CAISRDIDYGYTF.